Below, one TCR beta chain is given with its context. This clone was counted a single time. Its antigen is unknown. The input lacks base qualities; no much larger clone sits a single base away. Each collaborating institution followed its own protocols to collect whole blood in K2EDTA tubes. For TCRbeta analysis, collaborators shipped samples in one of three forms: frozen whole blood, isolated PBMCs, or DNA extracted from either of those sample types. This sample was taken from a study of blood T cell repertoires in COVID-19 (dated by TCRdb to 2018 to 2020). With respect to the entire study: Samples from collaborators originated in the United States, Italy and Spain and spanned both the acute and convalescent phases of COVID-19. Where HLA class I and class II types were available, the types were taken from metadata supplied by the sample provider, not from assay-based typing. The samples were drawn from the first 160 participants of the ongoing ImmuneRACE study and from 1,254 subjects provided by 6 global collaborators. The dataset comprised deeply sampled blood TCRbeta repertoires from subjects exposed to, actively infected with, or recovered from COVID-19. Nearly every sample came with metadata listing a de-identified subject ID, COVID-19 status, age in years and sex. The prospective study material was composed of cDNA or gDNA derived from T cells, B-cell-depleted T cells, or PBMCs. The repertoires were released in a freely available public database meant as a resource for research on the immune response to SARS-CoV-2. Broader findings and caveats from the paper: The amount of clinical and demographic metadata varied by source and participant and was provided uncurated.

The CDR3 contains 18 residues, cysteine and phenylalanine counted. Only CDR3 DNA is held: 54 bases, read in frame from base 1. CDR1 is given as MNHEY and CDR2 as SMNVEV, both from the germline V gene (reference sequence). The V and J ends are trimmed by 4 bases and 6 bases, leaving 27 bases between them. TCRbeta CDR3 regions were amplified from genomic DNA by means of the immunoSEQ Assay, a bias-controlled multiplex PCR. In the original analysis: Nucleated cell counts per sample were estimated from amplification of reference gene primers within the assay. To quantify the absolute abundance of each unique TCRbeta CDR3 rearrangement, sequence reads were collapsed and filtered. For each sample, productive Simpson clonality was calculated by taking the square root of Simpson's diversity index across productive rearrangements. In TCRdb, the immuneACCESS table is reduced to in-frame sequences with V and J assigned. These tables do not hold every clone; where another copy was compared, an unresolved V gene accounts for under half, and the others remain unexplained. D and trimming come from the DNA, and the V and J calls and clone size come from that table. The sample profile shows tens of thousands of clones; around 88% of them were found once. Roughly 3.7% of the sample belongs to the ten largest clones.

Sequencing was carried out using peripheral blood. This sequence originates from a human donor in a cohort sampled during active COVID-19. This chain joins TRBV27 to TRBJ1-2; TRBD1 is a possible D gene, resting on 5 matching bases. The CDR3 has the sequence CASSYNVRGGDSRDGYTF. The DNA sequence is TGTGCCAGCAGTTATAACGTCCGGGGGGGTGATAGTAGAGATGGCTACACCTTC.